The sequence of this T cell receptor (beta chain) was determined in a study of human T cells and chemical hapten exposure. Study conclusions and caveats: Alopecia affected the donors, so their immune response may differ from healthy people's.

The table lists this clonotype with many counts. Its antigen is unknown. The length of the CDR3 is 17 residues. The ends were cut back, 0 bases at V and 1 base at J, with 13 bases in the middle. Germline V gives CDR1 KGHSH, CDR2 LQKENI. One entry per CDR3 protein results from TCRdb running MiXCR on the RACE reads. Seen here are about 94,000 distinct CDR3 sequences, about 9.6% observed once, and the top ten hold approximately 2.2%. Time point here: patch test 2, 6 weeks after DPC sensitization. As for treatment: therapeutic diphenylcyclopropenone sensitization with weekly scalp DPC. Sample: whole blood, taken in connection with sensitization to the hapten diphenylcyclopropenone (DPC). The sequence was obtained from a woman in her forties with alopecia areata. Some clones in this sample may be carry-over from other donors' samples. This chain uses TRBV18 with TRBJ1-3, with D perhaps TRBD1 (6 bases). The CDR3 loop is CASSPPSGGASGNTIYF. In DNA form, the CDR3 reads TGTGCCAGCTCACCACCGTCCGGGGGCGCGTCTGGAAACACCATATATTTT.